This TCR beta chain was sequenced in a study of cytomegalovirus exposure and HLA in healthy donors. The study, taken as a whole, reports: As a later analysis revealed, the rate of TCR association differed by HLA locus, with DRB1 most and HLA-C fewest. An analysis that was carried out later associated 16,000 or so TCR beta sequences with HLA alleles at 0.05 false discovery rate. Immune exposure data for these donors was limited to CMV serostatus. TRBV6-2, TRBV6-3 and some other V segments were excluded as indistinguishable.

CDR3 size: 16 residues. CDR1 SGHDN and CDR2 FVKESK come from the germline V gene. The ends were cut back, 4 bases at V and 10 bases at J, with 20 bases in the middle. To note about this clone: What it binds is not known.

Researchers ran the PCR with 60 Vbeta and 13 Jbeta primers. TCRdb's table, derived via immunoSEQ multiplex PCR, lists solely in-frame clones and lacks some. The sample consists of 170,000 or so clones, less than 90% of them appearing once. The sequencing sample was made of PBMCs. This sequence joins TRBV14 and TRBJ1-6; D might be TRBD1 (5 bases). The sequence was collected from a woman between 18 and 30 years old in good health and CMV-seronegative. CDR3 protein: CASSLISQGVGSPLHF. CDR3 in DNA: TGTGCCAGCAGCCTCATAAGTCAGGGCGTTGGGTCACCCCTCCACTTT.